This entry lists 8 T cell receptor beta chains sequenced from one sample in a study of shared clonotypes between healthy human individuals. Profiling relied on immunoSEQ multiplex PCR, and the TCRdb table lists in-frame clones only, not all of them. The repertoire holds 600,000 to 750,000 clones, with approximately 77% as singletons. The sample was memory CD4+ T cells sorted from blood. Subset given: CD45RA-negative fraction. These receptors originate from a woman in her 30s in good health.

The genes are TRBV6-5 and TRBJ1-4; TRBD1 matches at 7 bases. Looked up from germline, CDR1 is MNHEY and CDR2 is SVGAGI. Trimming at V came to 8 bases and at J to 7 bases, leaving 7 bases not matched to a gene. The CDR3 totals 13 residues. The CDR3, as DNA: TGTGCCAGCCGTGCAGGGGGATTTGAAAAACTGTTTTTT. It yields the protein CASRAGGFEKLFF.

The rearrangement joins TRBV19 to TRBJ1-5; 7 bases agree with TRBD1. Germline V gene sequence: CDR1 LNHDA, CDR2 SQIVND (reference sequence). V lost 5 bases to trimming and J lost 0 bases; unmatched junction nucleotides: 4. This CDR3 has 15 amino acids. DNA for the CDR3: TGTGCCAGTAGTTTGAGGACAGGTAGCAATCAGCCCCAGCATTTT. This encodes CASSLRTGSNQPQHF.

The CDR3 nucleotides are TGTGCCAGCAGCTTGGACAGGGCACAGCCCCAGCATTTT. Encoded protein: CASSLDRAQPQHF. The chain uses TRBV11-2 and TRBJ1-5; the match to TRBD1 covers 8 bases. This CDR3 comprises 13 residues. V was clipped by 3 bases and J by 7 bases; unmatched bases: 2. Germline V gives CDR1 SGHAT, CDR2 FQNNGV. Variable domain in full (rest from reference TRBV11-2 and TRBJ1-5): EAGVAQSPRYKIIEKRQSVAFWCNPISGHATLYWYQQILGQGPKLLIQFQNNGVVDDSQLPKDRFSAERLKGVDSTLKIQPAKLEDSAVYLCASSLDRAQPQHFGDGTRLSIL.

The CDR3 nucleotides read TGTGCCACCTCCCAGGAGCCCAACACTGAAGCTTTCTTT. Amino acid sequence: CATSQEPNTEAFF. The chain uses TRBV7-2 and TRBJ1-1; unclear D gene. Germline assignment: CDR1 SGHTA and CDR2 FQGNSA. Deletions cut 10 bases from V and 2 bases from J, with 14 bases between. This CDR3 comprises 13 residues.

This clone was counted a few times. The J gene is TRBJ2-3, the V gene TRBV7-8, with 11 bases lining up with TRBD2. The CDR3 is 16 residues long. Germline CDR1 reads SGHVS; CDR2 reads FQNEAQ. The V segment lost 5 bases and the J segment 0 bases; nucleotides outside the gene matches: 4. CDR3 bases: TGTGCCAGCAGCACGACTAGCGGGACTAGCACAGATACGCAGTATTTT. Its translation is CASSTTSGTSTDTQYF. Combining the CDR3 with reference TRBV7-8 and TRBJ2-3 gives the whole variable domain GAGVSQSPRYKVAKRGQDVALRCDPISGHVSLFWYQQALGQGPEFLTYFQNEAQLDKSGLPSDRFFAERPEGSVSTLKIQRTQQEDSAVYLCASSTTSGTSTDTQYFGPGTRLTVL.

The chain carries TRBV11-1 and TRBJ2-1, with 10 bases lining up with TRBD2. From germline, CDR1 is SGHAT and CDR2 FQDESV (reference sequence). V lost 3 bases and J lost 6; bases outside the gene matches: 5. The CDR3 covers 15 residues. DNA for the CDR3: TGTGCCAGCAGCTTTTCAGCGGGAGGGATCAATGAGCAGTTCTTC. Amino acid sequence: CASSFSAGGINEQFF.

This chain connects TRBV7-2 to TRBJ2-1; 9 bases map to TRBD2. Germline values: CDR1 SGHTA, CDR2 FQGNSA. CDR3 size: 19 residues. V gave up 5 bases and J gave up 4 bases; unmatched junction bases: 18. The CDR3: CASSTQTGGRARYYNEQFF. The CDR3 nucleotides are TGTGCCAGCAGCACCCAAACGGGCGGGAGGGCCCGTTATTACAATGAGCAGTTCTTC.

This clone was detected a few times. Distinct nucleotide sequences in the sample also encode this CDR3. V usage is TRBV9 and J usage is TRBJ2-2, with a possible D match to TRBD1 (5 bases). The CDR3 covers 15 residues. The V end lost 0 bases, the J end lost 5 bases, and 11 bases lay between the germline ends. The germline V gene has CDR1 SGDLS and CDR2 YYNGEE. The CDR3 nucleotides read TGTGCCAGCAGCGTAGAGGGGCGAAGGACCGGGGAGCTGTTTTTT. It translates to CASSVEGRRTGELFF.